These 9 T cell receptor beta chains were all obtained from the same sample, sequenced in a study of cytomegalovirus exposure and HLA in healthy donors. The data were produced by immunoSEQ multiplex PCR, yet TCRdb's version contains in-frame clones alone and is incomplete. The sample yields under 200,000 clones, about nine tenths seen once. Sequenced input: PBMCs. The receptors here all came from a woman aged 18 to 35 in good health and CMV-seropositive.

The J gene is TRBJ1-1, the V gene TRBV18; 7 nucleotides line up with TRBD1. With V trimmed by 6 bases and J by 3 bases, 4 bases remained unmatched. In germline, CDR1 is KGHSH, CDR2 LQKENI. The CDR3 is made up of 13 amino acids. The CDR3 sequence is CASSPGQDTEAFF. CDR3 DNA: TGTGCCAGCTCTCCCGGACAGGACACTGAAGCTTTCTTT.

This CDR3 reads CASSLDGTGYTDTQYF. The DNA of the CDR3 is TGTGCCAGCAGCTTAGACGGGACAGGGTACACAGATACGCAGTATTTT. The chain employs TRBV7-8 and TRBJ2-3; TRBD1 aligns across 9 bases. The CDR3 totals 16 residues. V lost 1 base and J lost 2; bases outside the gene matches: 4. From germline, CDR1 is SGHVS and CDR2 FQNEAQ.

J is TRBJ2-2 and V is TRBV7-8, with D tentatively TRBD2 (5 bases). Looked up from germline, CDR1 is SGHVS and CDR2 is FQNEAQ. V gave up 1 base and J gave up 8 bases, with 11 bases separating them. The length of the CDR3 is 14 residues. Here the CDR3 reads CASSLGLLRGELFF. The CDR3 nucleotides read TGTGCCAGCAGCTTAGGACTACTTCGGGGGGAGCTGTTTTTT.

The rearrangement joins TRBV7-2 to TRBJ2-7, with 16 positions matching TRBD2. Trimming at V came to 2 bases and at J to 1 base, leaving 5 bases not matched to a gene. The CDR3 extends over 18 amino acids. The germline CDR1 and CDR2 sequences are SGHTA and FQGNSA. For the CDR3, the DNA is TGTGCCAGCAGCTTACCGGGACTAGCGGGAGGGGGGTCCTACGAGCAGTACTTC. This sequence encodes CASSLPGLAGGGSYEQYF.

The rearrangement joins TRBV4-3 to TRBJ2-6, with D possibly TRBD1 on 6 matching bases. V lost 1 base and J 0 bases, leaving 7 bases between the germline ends. CDR3 length: 16 amino acids. Germline CDR1 reads LGHNA; CDR2 reads YSLEER. DNA for the CDR3: TGCGCCAGCAGCCAAGTAGGGGGCTCTGGGGCCAACGTCCTGACTTTC. It codes for CASSQVGGSGANVLTF.

This CDR3 is CASSDNRGANEQFF. For the CDR3, the DNA is TGTGCCAGCAGCGATAACCGGGGGGCAAATGAGCAGTTCTTC. This chain links TRBV7-9 with TRBJ2-1; possible D gene TRBD2, 7 bases. Germline V lookup: CDR1 SEHNR, CDR2 FQNEAQ (reference sequence). The CDR3 spans 14 residues. The V end lost 5 bases, the J end lost 7 bases, and 15 bases lay between the germline ends.

V usage is TRBV7-3 and J usage is TRBJ2-7; the D gene is possibly TRBD1 (5 bases). The V end lost 2 bases, the J end lost 6 bases, and 11 bases lay between the germline ends. This CDR3 is built from 13 residues. Per germline, CDR1 SGHTA and CDR2 FQGTGA. CDR3 amino acids: CASSLQGRGEQYF. The CDR3 region has the DNA TGTGCCAGCAGCTTACAGGGTCGAGGCGAGCAGTACTTC.

The chain carries TRBV7-9 and TRBJ2-3, with D hard to call. Germline CDR1 is SEHNR and CDR2 is FQNEAQ (reference sequence). This CDR3 comprises 13 residues. Trimming removed 1 base from V and 4 bases from J, with 6 bases in between. CDR3 sequence (DNA): TGTGCCAGCAGCTTAGATGACTCAGATACGCAGTATTTT. Protein sequence: CASSLDDSDTQYF. Supplemented by reference TRBV7-9 and TRBJ2-3, the full variable domain reads DTGVSQNPRHKITKRGQNVTFRCDPISEHNRLYWYRQTLGQGPEFLTYFQNEAQLEKSRLLSDRFSAERPKGSFSTLEIQRTEQGDSAMYLCASSLDDSDTQYFGPGTRLTVL.

CDR3 nucleotide sequence: TGTGCCAGCAGATCGGGACAGGATTTCTACGAGCAGTACTTC. Protein sequence: CASRSGQDFYEQYF. This chain links TRBV6-1 with TRBJ2-7, with 8 bases lining up with TRBD1. The CDR3 spans 14 residues. The V gene's germline CDR1 is MNHNS and CDR2 SASEGT. The V gene end was trimmed by 6 bases and the J gene end by 3 bases; junction bases not matched to a gene: 7.